These 5 T cell receptor beta chains originate from one sample sequenced in a study of T cells in tumors after PD-1 blockade. The assay was immunoSEQ multiplex PCR, and TCRdb's table has in-frame clones only and misses some. Seen here are roughly 59,000 clones, around four fifths observed once, and the top ten hold about an eighth. This sample comprised PBMCs, obtained before anti-PD-1 treatment. These receptors were taken from a human donor with basal cell carcinoma.

The chain links TRBV5-4 to TRBJ2-1; tentatively, D is TRBD1 (6 bases). V shed 6 bases and J shed 0 bases, with 13 bases lying between them. This CDR3 spans 15 amino acids. Germline values: CDR1 SGHNT, CDR2 YYREEE (reference sequence). In DNA, the CDR3 is TGTGCCAGCAAATCTCAGGGGAGCTCCTACAATGAGCAGTTCTTC. Its translation: CASKSQGSSYNEQFF.

The chain carries TRBV2 and TRBJ2-3; D perhaps matches TRBD2 (6 bases). Trimming removed 4 bases from V and 1 base from J, with 12 bases in between. The length of the CDR3 is 15 residues. Germline V gives CDR1 SNHLY, CDR2 FYNNEI. The CDR3 DNA reads as TGTGCCAGCAGTGCTTTGGGACTGCGCACAGATACGCAGTATTTT. Translated, it gives CASSALGLRTDTQYF.

The count of this clone is one. The V call is TRBV30, the J call TRBJ1-5; the D gene is possibly TRBD1 (6 bases). V lost 1 base to trimming and J lost 4 bases, with 17 bases between them. CDR1 GTSNPN and CDR2 SVGIG come from the germline V gene (reference sequence). The CDR3 is made up of 16 amino acids. This CDR3 reads CAWSDGWGQMNQPQHF. CDR3 in DNA: TGTGCCTGGAGTGATGGTTGGGGACAAATGAATCAGCCCCAGCATTTT.

The rearrangement joins TRBV7-8 to TRBJ1-2, with 8 positions matching TRBD1. Germline lookup yields CDR1 SGHVS and CDR2 FQNEAQ. Trimming removed 5 bases from V and 2 bases from J; junction bases left unmatched: 4. CDR3 length: 14 amino acids. The CDR3 sequence is CASSPRQGNYGYTF. CDR3 DNA sequence: TGTGCCAGCAGCCCTAGACAGGGGAACTATGGCTACACCTTC.

This clone has at least ten counts. The chain recombines TRBV10-2 with TRBJ2-7; 8 bases agree with TRBD2. Losses at the gene ends were 7 bases for V and 6 bases for J; bases not matched to a gene: 2. CDR3 length: 11 residues. Germline V gene data show CDR1 as WSHSY and CDR2 as SAAADI. CDR3 residues: CASTGGAEQYF. DNA of the CDR3: TGCGCCAGCACCGGGGGGGCCGAGCAGTACTTC.